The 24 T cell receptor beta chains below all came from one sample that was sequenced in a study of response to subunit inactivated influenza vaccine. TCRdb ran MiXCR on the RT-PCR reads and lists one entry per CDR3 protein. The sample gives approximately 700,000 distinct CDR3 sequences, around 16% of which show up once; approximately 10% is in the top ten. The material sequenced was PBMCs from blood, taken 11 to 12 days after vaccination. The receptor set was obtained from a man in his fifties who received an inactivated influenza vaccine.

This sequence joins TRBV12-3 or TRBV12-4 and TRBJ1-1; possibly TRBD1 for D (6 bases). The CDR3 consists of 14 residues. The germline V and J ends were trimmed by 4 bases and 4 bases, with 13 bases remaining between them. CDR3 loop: CASSSQQGSTEAFF. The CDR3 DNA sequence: TGTGCCAGCAGTTCCCAACAGGGCAGCACTGAAGCTTTCTTT.

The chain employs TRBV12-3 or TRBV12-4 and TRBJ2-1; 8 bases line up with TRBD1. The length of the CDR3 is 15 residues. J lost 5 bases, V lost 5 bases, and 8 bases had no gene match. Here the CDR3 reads CASSKAGQGHNEQFF. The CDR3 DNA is TGTGCCAGCAGTAAAGCCGGACAGGGACACAATGAGCAGTTCTTC.

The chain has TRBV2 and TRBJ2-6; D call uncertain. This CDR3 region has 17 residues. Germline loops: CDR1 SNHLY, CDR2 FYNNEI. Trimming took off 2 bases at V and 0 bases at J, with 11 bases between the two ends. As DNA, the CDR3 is TGTGCCAGCAGTGAACACATGGCTAGCTCTGGGGCCAACGTCCTGACTTTC. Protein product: CASSEHMASSGANVLTF.

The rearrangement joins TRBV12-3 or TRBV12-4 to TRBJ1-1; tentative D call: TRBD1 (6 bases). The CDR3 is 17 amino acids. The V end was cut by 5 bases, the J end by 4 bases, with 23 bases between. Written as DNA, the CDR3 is TGTGCCAGCAGTGACACAGGGCGGGGTGCGATAAGCACTGAAGCTTTCTTT. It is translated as CASSDTGRGAISTEAFF.

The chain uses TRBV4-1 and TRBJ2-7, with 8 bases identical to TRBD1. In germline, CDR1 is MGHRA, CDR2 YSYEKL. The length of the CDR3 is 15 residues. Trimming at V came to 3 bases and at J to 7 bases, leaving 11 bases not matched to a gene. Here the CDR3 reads CASSHPGQVLAEQYF. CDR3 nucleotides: TGCGCCAGCAGCCATCCGGGACAGGTCTTGGCTGAGCAGTACTTC.

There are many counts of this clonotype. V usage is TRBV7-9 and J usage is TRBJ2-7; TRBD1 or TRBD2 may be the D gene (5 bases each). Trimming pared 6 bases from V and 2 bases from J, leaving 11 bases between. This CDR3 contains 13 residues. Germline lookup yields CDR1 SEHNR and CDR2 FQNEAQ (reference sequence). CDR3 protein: CASSLRGAYEQYF. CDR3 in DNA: TGTGCCAGCAGTTTAAGAGGGGCCTACGAGCAGTACTTC.

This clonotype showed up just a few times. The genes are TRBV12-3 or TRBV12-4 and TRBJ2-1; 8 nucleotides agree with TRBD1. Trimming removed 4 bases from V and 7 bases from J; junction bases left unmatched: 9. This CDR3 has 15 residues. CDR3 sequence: CASSSGQGTRNEQFF. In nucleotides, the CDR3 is TGTGCCAGCAGTTCCGGACAGGGAACGAGGAATGAGCAGTTCTTC.

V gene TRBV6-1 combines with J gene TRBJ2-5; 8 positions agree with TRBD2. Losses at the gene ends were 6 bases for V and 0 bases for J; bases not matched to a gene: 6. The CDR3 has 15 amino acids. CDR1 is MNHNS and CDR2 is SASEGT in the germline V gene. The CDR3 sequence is CASRGASGYQETQYF. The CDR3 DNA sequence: TGTGCCAGCAGGGGGGCTAGCGGGTACCAAGAGACCCAGTACTTC.

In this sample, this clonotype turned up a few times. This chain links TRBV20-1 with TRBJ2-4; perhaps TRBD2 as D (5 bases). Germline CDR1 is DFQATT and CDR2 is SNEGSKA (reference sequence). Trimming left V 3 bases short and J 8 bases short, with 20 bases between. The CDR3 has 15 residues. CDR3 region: CSARDLVALPDIQYF. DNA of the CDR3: TGCAGTGCTAGGGACTTGGTAGCACTACCGGACATTCAGTACTTC.

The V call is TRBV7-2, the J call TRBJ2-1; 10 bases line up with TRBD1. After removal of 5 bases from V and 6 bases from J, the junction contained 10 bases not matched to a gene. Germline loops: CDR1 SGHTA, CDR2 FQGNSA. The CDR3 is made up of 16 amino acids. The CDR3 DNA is TGTGCCAGCAGCCGACGGCCGGGACAGGGGTCCAATGAGCAGTTCTTC. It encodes CASSRRPGQGSNEQFF.

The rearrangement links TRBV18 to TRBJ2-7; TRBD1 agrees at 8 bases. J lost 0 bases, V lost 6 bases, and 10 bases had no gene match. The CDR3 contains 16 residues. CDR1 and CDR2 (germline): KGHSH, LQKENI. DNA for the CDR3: TGTGCCAGCTCTGTCAGTTGGCAGGGGGCCTCCTACGAGCAGTACTTC. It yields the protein CASSVSWQGASYEQYF.

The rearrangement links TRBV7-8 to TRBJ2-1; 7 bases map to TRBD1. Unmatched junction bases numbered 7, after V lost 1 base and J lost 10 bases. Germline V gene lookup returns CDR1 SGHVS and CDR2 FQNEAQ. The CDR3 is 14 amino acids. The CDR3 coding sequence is TGTGCCAGCAGCTTAGTGTCAGGGGGTAGGGAGCAGTTCTTC. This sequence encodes CASSLVSGGREQFF.

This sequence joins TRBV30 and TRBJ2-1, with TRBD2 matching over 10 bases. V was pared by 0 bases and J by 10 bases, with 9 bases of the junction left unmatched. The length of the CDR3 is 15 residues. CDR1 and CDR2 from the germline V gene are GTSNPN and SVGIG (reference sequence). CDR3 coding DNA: TGTGCCTGGAGTGTACCAGCGGGAGGGCCCAGGGAGCAGTTCTTC. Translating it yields CAWSVPAGGPREQFF.

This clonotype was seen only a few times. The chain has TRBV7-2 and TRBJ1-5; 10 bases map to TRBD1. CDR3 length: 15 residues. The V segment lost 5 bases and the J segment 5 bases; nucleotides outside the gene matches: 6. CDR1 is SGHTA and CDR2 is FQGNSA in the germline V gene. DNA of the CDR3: TGTGCCAGCAGCCCGACAGGGGGCACGTATCAGCCCCAGCATTTT. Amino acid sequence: CASSPTGGTYQPQHF.

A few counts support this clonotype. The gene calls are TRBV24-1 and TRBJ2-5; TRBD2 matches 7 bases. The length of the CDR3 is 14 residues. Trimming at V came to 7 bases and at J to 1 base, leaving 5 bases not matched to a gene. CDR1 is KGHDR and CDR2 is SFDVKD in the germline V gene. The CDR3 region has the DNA TGTGCCACCAGGTCCAGCGGGACCCAAGAGACCCAGTACTTC. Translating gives CATRSSGTQETQYF.

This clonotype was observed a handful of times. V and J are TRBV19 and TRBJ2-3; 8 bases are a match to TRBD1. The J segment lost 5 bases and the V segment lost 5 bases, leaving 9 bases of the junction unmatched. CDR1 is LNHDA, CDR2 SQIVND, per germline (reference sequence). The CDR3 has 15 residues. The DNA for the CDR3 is TGTGCCAGTAGTGCGGACGCGGGGACAGGAGATACGCAGTATTTT. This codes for CASSADAGTGDTQYF. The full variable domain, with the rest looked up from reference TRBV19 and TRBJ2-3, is DGGITQSPKYLFRKEGQNVTLSCEQNLNHDAMYWYRQDPGQGLRLIYYSQIVNDFQKGDIAEGYSVSREKKESFPLTVTSAQKNPTAFYLCASSADAGTGDTQYFGPGTRLTVL.

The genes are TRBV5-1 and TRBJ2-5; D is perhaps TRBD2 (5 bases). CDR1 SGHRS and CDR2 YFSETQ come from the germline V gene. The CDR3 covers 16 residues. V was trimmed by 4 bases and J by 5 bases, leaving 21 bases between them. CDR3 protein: CASSTVSLRTGETQYF. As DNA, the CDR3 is TGCGCCAGCAGCACAGTGTCCTTAAGGACGGGGGAGACCCAGTACTTC.

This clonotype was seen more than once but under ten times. The CDR3: CASSQDWRFQETQYF. The CDR3 bases are TGTGCCAGCAGCCAAGACTGGCGGTTCCAAGAGACCCAGTACTTC. The genes are TRBV4-2 and TRBJ2-5, with D hard to call. Germline CDR1 LGHNA, CDR2 YNFKEQ. Trimming took 0 bases from V and 1 from J, leaving 9 bases between them. The CDR3 has 15 residues.

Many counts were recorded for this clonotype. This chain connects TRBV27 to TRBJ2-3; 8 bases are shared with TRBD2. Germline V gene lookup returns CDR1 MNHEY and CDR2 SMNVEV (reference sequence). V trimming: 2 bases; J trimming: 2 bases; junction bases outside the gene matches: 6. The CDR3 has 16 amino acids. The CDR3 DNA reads TGTGCCAGCAGTTTAGGGATTAGCGGGACCACAGATACGCAGTATTTT. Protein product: CASSLGISGTTDTQYF.

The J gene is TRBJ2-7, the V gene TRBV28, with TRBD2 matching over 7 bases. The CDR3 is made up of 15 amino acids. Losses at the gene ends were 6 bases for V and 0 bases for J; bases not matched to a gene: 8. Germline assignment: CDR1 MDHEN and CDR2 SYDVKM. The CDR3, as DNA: TGTGCCAGCAGCCCCCCGGCGGGGGACTCCTACGAGCAGTACTTC. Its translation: CASSPPAGDSYEQYF.

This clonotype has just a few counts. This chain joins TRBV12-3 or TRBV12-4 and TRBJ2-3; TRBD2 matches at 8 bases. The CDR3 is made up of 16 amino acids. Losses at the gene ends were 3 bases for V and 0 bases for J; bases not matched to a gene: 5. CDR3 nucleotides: TGTGCCAGCAGTTTTGAGGGCGGGAGGAGCACAGATACGCAGTATTTT. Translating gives CASSFEGGRSTDTQYF.

CDR3 nucleotides: TGCAGCTCAAAAGGACAGGGCGGCTACAATGAGCAGTTCTTC. It specifies CSSKGQGGYNEQFF. The chain uses TRBV29-1 and TRBJ2-1; 8 bases map to TRBD1. Unmatched junction bases numbered 9, after V lost 8 bases and J lost 3 bases. From germline, CDR1 is SQVTM and CDR2 ANQGSEA. The length of the CDR3 is 14 residues.

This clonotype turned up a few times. The CDR3 sequence is CASSLIELWGPPHTDTQYF. DNA of the CDR3: TGTGCCAGCAGTTTAATCGAACTCTGGGGCCCCCCACACACAGATACGCAGTATTTT. The chain links TRBV2 to TRBJ2-3; D may be TRBD1 (5 bases). The V end lost 5 bases, the J end lost 2 bases, and 26 bases lay between the germline ends. There are 19 residues in the CDR3. Germline CDR1 is SNHLY and CDR2 is FYNNEI.

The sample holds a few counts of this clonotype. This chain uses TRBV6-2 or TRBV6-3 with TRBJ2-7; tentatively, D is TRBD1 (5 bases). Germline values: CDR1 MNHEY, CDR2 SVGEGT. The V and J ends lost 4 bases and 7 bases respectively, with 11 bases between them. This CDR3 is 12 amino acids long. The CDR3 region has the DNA TGTGCCAGCAGTTGGGGCGGATGGGAGCAGTACTTC. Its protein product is CASSWGGWEQYF.